This TCR beta chain was sequenced during a study of regulatory T cells in long-lasting Graves disease. This clonotype was counted at least ten times. Building of the TCR beta libraries involved iRepertoire HTBI primers and Arm-PCR of CDR3 regions. TCRdb fed the multiplex PCR reads into MiXCR, producing one record per CDR3 protein. The sample has roughly 420,000 distinct CDR3 sequences; roughly a sixth are singletons. The time point: newly diagnosed GD, antithyroid drugs for less than 3 months. There was RNA extracted from PBMCs, and the TCR library was made from it. The TCR was taken from a female donor with Graves disease. The sequenced sample was peripheral blood mononuclear cells (PBMCs), obtained at new diagnosis, from a patient treated with antithyroid drugs.

CDR3 amino acids: CSAREWGPLNTEAFF. The CDR3 DNA follows: TGCAGTGCTAGAGAGTGGGGTCCGCTGAACACTGAAGCTTTCTTT. The genes are TRBV20-1 and TRBJ1-1; D is uncertain. The length of the CDR3 is 15 residues. Trimming removed 0 bases from V and 0 bases from J, with 11 bases in between. The V gene's germline CDR1 is DFQATT and CDR2 SNEGSKA (reference sequence).